This TCR beta chain was identified during a study of T cell responses to AZD1222 COVID-19 vaccine. A remark on this clone: As yet, its antigen is unknown.

The V and J ends lost 6 bases and 4 bases, in that order; junction bases with no gene match: 7. The germline CDR1 and CDR2 sequences are MNHEY and SVGEGT. CDR3 length equals 15 residues. Broader study findings: Baseline seropositivity characterized only a handful of AZD1222 recipients. A mostly white British donor set with more females was recruited, and clonal diversity was possibly underestimated. Spike as a whole was targeted by vaccine-associated CD4 TCRs, dominant at 160-218 and 743-854.

Produced via immunoSEQ multiplex PCR; TCRdb's table is partial and in-frame only. The data show approximately 70,000 clones, around nine tenths seen once. The chain combines TRBV6-2 or TRBV6-3 with TRBJ1-2; 11 bases align to TRBD1. This receptor was identified in an adult who received the MenACWY meningococcal vaccine as a control. Sample: peripheral blood, taken 28 days after the second dose of the MenACWY control vaccine. CDR3 sequence (DNA): TGTGCCAGCAGCTCCGGACAGGGGGCCATCTATGGCTACACCTTC. Its protein is CASSSGQGAIYGYTF.